The 3 T cell receptor beta chains given below trace back to one sample, sequenced in a study of cytomegalovirus exposure and HLA in healthy donors. 13 Jbeta primers and 60 Vbeta primers were used for the PCR. Some clones are missing from TCRdb's copy, which holds only in-frame ones; the method was immunoSEQ multiplex PCR. The sample records fewer than 200,000 clones, 65% to 90% being singletons. Material for sequencing was PBMCs. These receptors all stem from a male donor in good health and CMV-seronegative.

This sequence joins TRBV7-8 and TRBJ1-2; D call uncertain. Trimming stripped 6 bases from V and 8 bases from J, with 19 bases between. From germline, CDR1 is SGHVS and CDR2 FQNEAQ. The CDR3 extends over 14 amino acids. The DNA for the CDR3 is TGTGCCAGCAGGGACCGGGATTCCTTTGGGGGCTACACCTTC. Translated: CASRDRDSFGGYTF.

With regard to this clone: Other nucleotide sequences in the sample specify the same CDR3. The chain is built from TRBV6-5 and TRBJ1-5; D is uncertain. The CDR3 covers 14 residues. Trimming removed 0 bases from V and 4 bases from J, with 7 bases in between. Germline loops: CDR1 MNHEY, CDR2 SVGAGI. CDR3 sequence (DNA): TGTGCCAGCAGTTACTCGGGAGGGAATCAGCCCCAGCATTTT. It codes for CASSYSGGNQPQHF.

The V call is TRBV9, the J call TRBJ1-1; D is ambiguous. From germline, CDR1 is SGDLS and CDR2 YYNGEE. This CDR3 is 11 amino acids long. V was clipped by 4 bases and J by 4 bases, with 5 bases between them. The CDR3 loop is CASSPRTEAFF. The CDR3 coding sequence is TGTGCCAGCAGCCCGCGCACTGAAGCTTTCTTT.